This T cell receptor (beta chain) was recorded in a study of CD8+ T cells in alopecia areata. Study-level results: Sequencing of scalp samples also includes resident alphabeta T cells from normal skin. Lesional tissue from the scalp (especially in alopecia totalis/universalis) showed higher clonality than normal scalp.

Concerning this clone: Its antigen is not known.

Samples from alopecia areata patients were lesional scalp punch biopsies and peripheral blood. Using a FACSAria, the CD4+ and CD8+ T cells were sorted from the PBMCs. RNA extraction and reverse transcription yielded cDNA as sequencing template. The repertoire was sequenced with immunoSEQ multiplex PCR; TCRdb's copy has only in-frame clones and lacks some. Found here are 110,000 to 150,000 clones, under 60% of them singletons; the top ten hold about 6%. The V end lost 1 base, the J end lost 6 bases, and 12 bases lay between the germline ends. This CDR3 is 13 amino acids long. Per germline, CDR1 GTSNPN and CDR2 SVGIG (reference sequence).

The sample consisted of CD4+ T cells sorted from blood, taken at week 0. This receptor was obtained from a human donor with alopecia areata. This chain joins TRBV30 and TRBJ1-2, with a possible D match to TRBD1 (6 bases). The CDR3 spells CAWSARGGHGYTF. DNA of the CDR3: TGTGCCTGGAGTGCGCGCGGGGGCCATGGCTACACCTTC.